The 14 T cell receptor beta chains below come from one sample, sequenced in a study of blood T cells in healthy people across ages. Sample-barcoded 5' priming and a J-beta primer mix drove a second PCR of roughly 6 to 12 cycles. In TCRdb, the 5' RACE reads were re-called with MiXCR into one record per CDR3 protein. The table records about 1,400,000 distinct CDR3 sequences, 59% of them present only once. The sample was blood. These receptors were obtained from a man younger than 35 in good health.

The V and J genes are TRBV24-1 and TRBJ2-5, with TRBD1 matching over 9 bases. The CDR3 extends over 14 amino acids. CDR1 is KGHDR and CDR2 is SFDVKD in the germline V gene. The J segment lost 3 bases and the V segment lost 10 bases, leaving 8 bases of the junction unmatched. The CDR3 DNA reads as TGTGCCACTTCGGGACAGGGATTGGAAGAGACCCAGTACTTC. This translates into CATSGQGLEETQYF.

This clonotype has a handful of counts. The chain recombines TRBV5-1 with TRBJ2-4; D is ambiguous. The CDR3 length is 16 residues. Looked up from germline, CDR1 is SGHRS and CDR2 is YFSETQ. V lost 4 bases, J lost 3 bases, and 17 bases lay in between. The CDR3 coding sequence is TGCGCCAGCAGCCCCCGATCCAAAAACGGCAAAAACATTCAGTACTTC. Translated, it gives CASSPRSKNGKNIQYF.

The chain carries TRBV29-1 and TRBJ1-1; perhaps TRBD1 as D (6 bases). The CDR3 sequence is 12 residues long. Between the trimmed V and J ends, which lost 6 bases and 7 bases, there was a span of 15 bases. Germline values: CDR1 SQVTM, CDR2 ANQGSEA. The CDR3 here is CSVIRGDSEAFF. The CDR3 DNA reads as TGCAGCGTCATCAGGGGAGACAGTGAAGCTTTCTTT.

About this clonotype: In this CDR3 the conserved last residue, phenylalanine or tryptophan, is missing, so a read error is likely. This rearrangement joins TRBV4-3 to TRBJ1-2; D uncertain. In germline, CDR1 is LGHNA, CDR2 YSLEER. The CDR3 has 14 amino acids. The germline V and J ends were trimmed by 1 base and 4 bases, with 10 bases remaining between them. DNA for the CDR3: TGCGCCAGCAGCCAAGTGGAAAGCTCCTATGGCTACACCTTA. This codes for CASSQVESSYGYTL.

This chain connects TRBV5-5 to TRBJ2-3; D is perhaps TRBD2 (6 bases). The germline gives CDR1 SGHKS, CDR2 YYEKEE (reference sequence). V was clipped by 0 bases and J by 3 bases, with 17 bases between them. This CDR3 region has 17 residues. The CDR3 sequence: CASSLGTTPVWTDTQYF. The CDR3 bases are TGTGCCAGCAGCTTGGGGACTACCCCCGTTTGGACAGATACGCAGTATTTT.

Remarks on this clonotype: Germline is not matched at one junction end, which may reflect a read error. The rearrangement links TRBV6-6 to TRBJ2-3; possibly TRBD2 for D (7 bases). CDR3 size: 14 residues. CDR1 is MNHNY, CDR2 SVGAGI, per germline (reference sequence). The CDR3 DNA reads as TGTGCCAGCAGTCCCCGGGGGGACACAGTTACGCAGTATTTT. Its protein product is CASSPRGDTVTQYF.

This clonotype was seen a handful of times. The chain's CDR3 is CASSPVGDTNLHF. The CDR3 nucleotides read TGTGCCAGCAGTCCCGTGGGGGATACTAACCTCCACTTT. The V and J genes are TRBV27 and TRBJ1-6, with D maybe TRBD1 (5 bases). Deletions cut 5 bases from V and 15 bases from J, with 17 bases between. Germline V CDR1 and CDR2: MNHEY, SMNVEV (reference sequence). CDR3 length equals 13 residues.

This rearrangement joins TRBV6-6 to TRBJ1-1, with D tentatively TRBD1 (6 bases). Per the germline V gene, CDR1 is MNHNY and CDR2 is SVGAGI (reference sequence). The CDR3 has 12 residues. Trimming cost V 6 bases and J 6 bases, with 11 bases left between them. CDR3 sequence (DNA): TGTGCCAGCAGCAAAGGGGGGGCTGAAGCTTTCTTT. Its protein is CASSKGGAEAFF.

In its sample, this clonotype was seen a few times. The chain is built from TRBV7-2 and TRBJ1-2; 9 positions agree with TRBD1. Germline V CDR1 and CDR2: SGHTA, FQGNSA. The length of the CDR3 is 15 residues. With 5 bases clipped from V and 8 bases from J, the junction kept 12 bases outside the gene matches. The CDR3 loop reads CASSVETQGAFGYTF. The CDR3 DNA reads TGTGCCAGCAGCGTAGAGACACAGGGGGCGTTCGGCTACACCTTC. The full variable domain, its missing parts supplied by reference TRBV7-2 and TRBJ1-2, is GAGVSQSPSNKVTEKGKDVELRCDPISGHTALYWYRQSLGQGLEFLIYFQGNSAPDKSGLPSDRFSAERTGGSVSTLTIQRTQQEDSAVYLCASSVETQGAFGYTFGSGTRLTVV.

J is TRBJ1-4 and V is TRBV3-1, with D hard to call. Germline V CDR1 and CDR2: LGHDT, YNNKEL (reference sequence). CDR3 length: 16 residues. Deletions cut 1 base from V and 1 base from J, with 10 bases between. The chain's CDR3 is CASSQGGRGTNEKLFF. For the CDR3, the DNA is TGTGCCAGCAGCCAAGGAGGGCGGGGAACTAATGAAAAACTGTTTTTT. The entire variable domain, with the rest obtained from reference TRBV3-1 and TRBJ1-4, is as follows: DTAVSQTPKYLVTQMGNDKSIKCEQNLGHDTMYWYKQDSKKFLKIMFSYNNKELIINETVPNRFSPKSPDKAHLNLHINSLELGDSAVYFCASSQGGRGTNEKLFFGSGTQLSVL.

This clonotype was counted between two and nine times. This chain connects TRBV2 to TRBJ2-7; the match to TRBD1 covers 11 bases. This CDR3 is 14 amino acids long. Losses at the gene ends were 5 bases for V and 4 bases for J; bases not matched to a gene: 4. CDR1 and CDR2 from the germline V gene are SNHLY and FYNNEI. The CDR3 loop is CASSRTGGEYEQYF. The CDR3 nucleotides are TGTGCCAGCAGTCGGACAGGGGGCGAGTACGAGCAGTACTTC.

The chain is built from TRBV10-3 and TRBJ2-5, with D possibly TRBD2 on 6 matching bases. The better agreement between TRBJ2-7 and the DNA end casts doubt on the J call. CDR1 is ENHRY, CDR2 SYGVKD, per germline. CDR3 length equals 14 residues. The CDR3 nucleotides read TGTGCCATCAAGAGGGACTTGATAGGGTACGAGCAGTACTTC. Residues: CAIKRDLIGYEQYF.

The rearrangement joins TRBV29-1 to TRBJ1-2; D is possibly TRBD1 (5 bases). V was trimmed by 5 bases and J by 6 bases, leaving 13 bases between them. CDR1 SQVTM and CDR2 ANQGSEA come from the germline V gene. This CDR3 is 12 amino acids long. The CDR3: CSVRLGDNGYTF. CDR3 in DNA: TGCAGCGTTCGATTAGGGGATAATGGCTACACCTTC.

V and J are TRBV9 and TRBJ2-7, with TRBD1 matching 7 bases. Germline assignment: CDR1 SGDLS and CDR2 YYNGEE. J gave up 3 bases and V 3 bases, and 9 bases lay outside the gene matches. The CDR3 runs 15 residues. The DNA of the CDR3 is TGTGCCAGCAGCGCCGACAGGGAAAGCCTCTACGAGCAGTACTTC. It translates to CASSADRESLYEQYF.